This TCR beta chain was profiled in a study of T cell responses to AZD1222 COVID-19 vaccine. Repertoires were generated with immunoSEQ multiplex PCR, while TCRdb's copy carries only in-frame clones and drops some. This sample yields 140,000 to 150,000 clones, of which approximately 90% are seen a single time; 2.8% belongs to the top ten. This clone has only one observation. The sequences come from peripheral blood, collected on day 0 of MenACWY control vaccination. This receptor was obtained from an adult in good health.

The CDR3, as DNA: TGTGCCAGTAGTATATCCCCGACAGGGGGAGTTATTCAGCCCCAGCATTTT. This gives the protein CASSISPTGGVIQPQHF. This chain links TRBV19 with TRBJ1-5; 9 bases are a match to TRBD1. The germline CDR1 and CDR2 sequences are LNHDA and SQIVND (reference sequence). With 2 bases clipped from V and 6 bases from J, the junction kept 11 bases outside the gene matches. The CDR3 is 17 amino acids.